This is a list of T cell receptor beta chains from one sample in a study of shared clonotypes between healthy human individuals. TCRdb's table, derived via immunoSEQ multiplex PCR, lists solely in-frame clones and lacks some. Of about 2.4 million clones listed, under 95% are singletons. The sequencing sample was made of naive CD4+ T cells from PBMCs. The receptors were gathered from a young man in good health. Some clones in this sample may be carry-over from other donors' samples. Each CDR3 is given with its conserved first and last residue. D genes are given only for firm matches. Rows give clone size only sometimes, using once, few, many, or a class for an expanded clone.

size: few
J: TRBJ1-1
D: -
V: TRBV18
CDR3: CASSGNTEAFF
DNA: TGTGCCAGCTCCGGGAACACTGAAGCTTTCTTT

size: -
J: TRBJ2-6
D: -
V: TRBV27
CDR3: CASRIADSGANVLTF
DNA: TGTGCCAGCAGAATTGCGGACTCTGGGGCCAACGTCCTGACTTTC

size: once
J: TRBJ2-6
D: -
V: TRBV7-3
CDR3: CASSSGILNSGANVLTF
DNA: TGTGCCAGCAGCTCCGGAATCCTTAACTCTGGGGCCAACGTCCTGACTTTC

size: -
J: TRBJ2-2
D: -
V: TRBV6-5
CDR3: CASSYPLAIGELFF
DNA: TGTGCCAGCAGTTACCCTTTGGCGATCGGGGAGCTGTTTTTT

size: -
J: TRBJ2-7
D: -
V: TRBV6-6
CDR3: CASSRDAYEQYF
DNA: TGTGCCAGCAGCCGGGACGCCTACGAGCAGTACTTC

size: -
J: TRBJ2-5
D: -
V: TRBV4-2
CDR3: CASSQDRAQQETQYF
DNA: TGTGCCAGCAGCCAAGATAGAGCCCAACAAGAGACCCAGTACTTC

size: -
J: TRBJ2-1
D: TRBD2
V: TRBV5-1
CDR3: CASSLPHGLAGDEQFF
DNA: TGCGCCAGCAGCTTGCCCCACGGACTAGCGGGGGATGAGCAGTTCTTC

size: few
J: TRBJ2-2
D: -
V: TRBV5-1
CDR3: CASSLSQVYAGELFF
DNA: TGCGCCAGCAGCTTATCACAGGTTTACGCCGGGGAGCTGTTTTTT

size: -
J: TRBJ2-1
D: -
V: TRBV7-3
CDR3: CASSLSGYNEQFF
DNA: TGTGCCAGCAGCTTGTCTGGCTACAATGAGCAGTTCTTC

size: -
J: TRBJ2-1
D: TRBD2
V: TRBV29-1
CDR3: CSVDTSDSYNEQFF
DNA: TGCAGCGTCGATACTAGCGACTCCTACAATGAGCAGTTCTTC

size: -
J: TRBJ2-7
D: -
V: TRBV28
CDR3: CASSRTRASYEQYF
DNA: TGTGCCAGCAGCCGTACAAGGGCGTCCTACGAGCAGTACTTC

size: -
J: TRBJ2-1
D: -
V: TRBV5-1
CDR3: CASTLTGLVNNEQFF
DNA: TGCGCCAGCACCCTGACAGGCTTAGTAAACAATGAGCAGTTCTTC

size: -
J: TRBJ1-2
D: -
V: TRBV7-9
CDR3: CASSLVPGRDGGYTF
DNA: TGTGCCAGCAGCTTAGTCCCGGGGCGGGATGGTGGCTACACCTTC

size: -
J: TRBJ2-2
D: -
V: TRBV6-6
CDR3: CASRGRVINTGELFF
DNA: TGTGCCAGCAGAGGGCGGGTGATAAACACCGGGGAGCTGTTTTTT